This passage covers 18 T cell receptor beta chains from one sample sequenced in a study of blood T cells in healthy people across ages. A J-beta primer mix and a sample-barcoded 5' primer were used in a second PCR of roughly 7 to 12 cycles. TCRdb reprocessed the 5' RACE reads with MiXCR, giving one entry per CDR3 protein. This table has some 860,000 distinct CDR3 sequences, about 56% appearing once. Material: blood. The receptors were sampled from a man aged 35-49 years in good health.

The chain joins TRBV20-1 to TRBJ2-5, with 8 positions matching TRBD2. Trimming removed 4 bases from V and 10 bases from J; junction bases left unmatched: 14. The CDR3 consists of 14 residues. CDR1 is DFQATT, CDR2 SNEGSKA, per germline (reference sequence). The CDR3 reads CSATKAGAQPIQYF. The CDR3, as DNA: TGCAGTGCTACTAAAGCGGGGGCCCAGCCCATCCAGTACTTC.

This CDR3 is CASTQGSYNEQFF. CDR3 nucleotide sequence: TGCGCCAGCACTCAAGGCTCCTACAATGAGCAGTTCTTC. This chain links TRBV5-1 with TRBJ2-1; D gene uncertain. Trimming cost V 6 bases and J 0 bases, with 7 bases left between them. CDR1 and CDR2 (germline): SGHRS, YFSETQ. This CDR3 has 13 amino acids.

The rearrangement joins TRBV5-1 to TRBJ2-4; 9 bases align to TRBD1. The better agreement between TRBJ2-7 and the DNA end casts doubt on the J call. Germline CDR1 reads SGHRS; CDR2 reads YFSETQ. The CDR3 is made up of 15 amino acids. The DNA for the CDR3 is TGCGCCAGCAGCACAGGGGACAGGGTAGCCTACGAGCAGTACTTC. Translating it yields CASSTGDRVAYEQYF.

The V gene is TRBV15, the J gene TRBJ1-5; possibly TRBD1 for D (5 bases). Germline CDR1 and CDR2: LNHNV and YYDKDF (reference sequence). V was clipped by 1 base and J by 6 bases, with 13 bases between them. The CDR3 is 15 amino acids. This CDR3 is CATSRGSRQIQPQHF. CDR3 in DNA: TGTGCCACCAGCAGAGGAAGCCGACAGATTCAGCCCCAGCATTTT.

This clonotype has at least ten counts. The rearrangement links TRBV5-4 to TRBJ2-3; D call uncertain. This CDR3 contains 14 residues. V shed 4 bases and J shed 4 bases, with 13 bases lying between them. The germline V gene encodes CDR1 SGHNT and CDR2 YYREEE (reference sequence). The CDR3 coding sequence is TGTGCCAGCAGCCTTAGCTTTCGGGCAGATACGCAGTATTTT. This encodes CASSLSFRADTQYF.

The chain joins TRBV9 to TRBJ2-7; the D is unclear. The J call may not be correct, given that the DNA end is closer to TRBJ2-4. Per the germline V gene, CDR1 is SGDLS and CDR2 is YYNGEE. The CDR3 runs to 14 residues. The CDR3 DNA is TGTGCCAGCAGCGTAGTGGTCGCCGTGGACATTCAGTACTTC. It specifies CASSVVVAVDIQYF.

This chain uses TRBV5-1 with TRBJ1-4; D is possibly TRBD1 (5 bases). V lost 3 bases and J lost 4, with 13 bases in between. This CDR3 has 15 amino acids. CDR1 is SGHRS, CDR2 YFSETQ, per germline. The CDR3 sequence: CASSSPGLDNEKLFF. The CDR3 region has the DNA TGCGCCAGCAGCTCCCCGGGACTCGATAATGAAAAACTGTTTTTT.

Remarks on this clonotype: At one boundary the junction diverges from the germline segment, which might be a read error. This chain's CDR3 is CVSSLQRVSGANVLTF. The DNA of the CDR3 is TGTGTCAGCAGTTTACAAAGAGTTTCTGGGGCCAACGTCCTGACTTTC. The chain is built from TRBV28 and TRBJ2-6; D remains ambiguous. Per germline, CDR1 MDHEN and CDR2 SYDVKM. CDR3 length equals 16 residues.

V and J are TRBV15 and TRBJ2-5, with unresolved D. Per germline, CDR1 LNHNV and CDR2 YYDKDF (reference sequence). Trimming took off 5 bases at V and 2 bases at J, with 6 bases between the two ends. CDR3 length: 12 amino acids. CDR3 DNA: TGTGCCACCAGCTTTATACAAGAGACCCAGTACTTC. The encoded protein is CATSFIQETQYF.

This clonotype turned up a few times. The chain uses TRBV28 and TRBJ1-1; 9 bases are a match to TRBD1. Germline CDR1 MDHEN, CDR2 SYDVKM. With V trimmed by 8 bases and J by 6 bases, 10 bases remained unmatched. The CDR3 contains 14 residues. The CDR3 region is CASSGQGTRAEAFF. The CDR3 bases are TGTGCCAGCTCGGGACAGGGAACGAGAGCTGAAGCTTTCTTT. Full variable domain (outside the CDR3, taken from reference TRBV28 and TRBJ1-1): DVKVTQSSRYLVKRTGEKVFLECVQDMDHENMFWYRQDPGLGLRLIYFSYDVKMKEKGDIPEGYSVSREKKERFSLILESASTNQTSMYLCASSGQGTRAEAFFGQGTRLTVV.

This clonotype was detected many times. The chain combines TRBV6-1 with TRBJ2-6; possible D gene TRBD1, 6 bases. Deletions cut 0 bases from V and 0 bases from J, with 15 bases between. Germline CDR1 MNHNS, CDR2 SASEGT. This CDR3 has 19 amino acids. CDR3 amino acids: CASSEAPGRGYSGANVLTF. As DNA, the CDR3 is TGTGCCAGCAGTGAAGCGCCGGGCAGGGGCTACTCTGGGGCCAACGTCCTGACTTTC.

The gene calls are TRBV20-1 and TRBJ2-1; no reliable D call. Germline CDR1 reads DFQATT; CDR2 reads SNEGSKA (reference sequence). Between the trimmed V and J ends, which lost 3 bases and 5 bases, there was a span of 8 bases. The CDR3 has 12 residues. The CDR3 region is CSASPGNNEQFF. The CDR3 nucleotides read TGCAGTGCTAGTCCCGGAAACAATGAGCAGTTCTTC.

This clonotype was seen only a few times. The chain couples TRBV29-1 to TRBJ2-1; tentatively, D is TRBD2 (5 bases). Per germline, CDR1 SQVTM and CDR2 ANQGSEA. Between the trimmed V and J ends, which lost 5 bases and 0 bases, there was a span of 8 bases. CDR3 length: 13 residues. The DNA of the CDR3 is TGCAGCGTTCGGGAAACCTCCTACAATGAGCAGTTCTTC. The encoded protein is CSVRETSYNEQFF.

This clonotype was observed a few times. V is TRBV29-1 and J is TRBJ2-1; D possibly corresponds to TRBD2 (6 bases). The CDR3 is 16 amino acids. From germline, CDR1 is SQVTM and CDR2 ANQGSEA. The ends were cut back, 0 bases at V and 3 bases at J, with 15 bases in the middle. CDR3 sequence reads: CSVEEVERANYNEQFF. The CDR3 DNA is TGCAGCGTTGAAGAGGTCGAGCGGGCAAACTACAATGAGCAGTTCTTC.

The J gene is TRBJ1-5, the V gene TRBV6-2 or TRBV6-3; D not resolved. Germline loops: CDR1 MNHEY, CDR2 SVGEGT. The CDR3 covers 15 residues. The ends were cut back, 6 bases at V and 1 base at J, with 13 bases in the middle. For the CDR3, the DNA is TGTGCCAGCAGCCTAGACGTGGGGAGCAATCAGCCCCAGCATTTT. The encoded protein is CASSLDVGSNQPQHF.

This rearrangement joins TRBV25-1 to TRBJ1-4; 7 bases map to TRBD1. Germline loops: CDR1 MGHDK, CDR2 SYGVNS. The CDR3 runs to 15 residues. V shed 2 bases, J shed 8 bases, and the junction held 8 bases outside the gene matches. The DNA for the CDR3 is TGTGCCAGCAGTGAACAAACAGGGGAGGGGGAAAAACTGTTTTTT. It yields the protein CASSEQTGEGEKLFF. The full variable domain, in which reference TRBV25-1 and TRBJ1-4 provide the parts outside the CDR3, is EADIYQTPRYLVIGTGKKITLECSQTMGHDKMYWYQQDPGMELHLIHYSYGVNSTEKGDLSSESTVSRIRTEHFPLTLESARPSHTSQYLCASSEQTGEGEKLFFGSGTQLSVL.

This clonotype showed up just a few times. The V call is TRBV7-2, the J call TRBJ2-7; D may be TRBD2 (6 bases). The germline gives CDR1 SGHTA, CDR2 FQGNSA. The CDR3 contains 18 residues. Trimming removed 4 bases from V and 4 bases from J, with 26 bases in between. CDR3: CASSSNTVGGRLAYEQYF. For the CDR3, the DNA is TGTGCCAGCAGCTCCAACACAGTCGGGGGACGTCTCGCGTACGAGCAGTACTTC.

The rearrangement uses TRBV28 and TRBJ2-4; perhaps TRBD1 as D (5 bases). The end of the DNA aligns better with TRBJ2-7, so the J call may be wrong. The CDR3 is 15 amino acids. Germline V gene sequence: CDR1 MDHEN, CDR2 SYDVKM. CDR3 coding DNA: TGTGCCAGCAGTTTAGATCCGACAGCCCACGACGAGCAGTACTTC. The encoded protein is CASSLDPTAHDEQYF.